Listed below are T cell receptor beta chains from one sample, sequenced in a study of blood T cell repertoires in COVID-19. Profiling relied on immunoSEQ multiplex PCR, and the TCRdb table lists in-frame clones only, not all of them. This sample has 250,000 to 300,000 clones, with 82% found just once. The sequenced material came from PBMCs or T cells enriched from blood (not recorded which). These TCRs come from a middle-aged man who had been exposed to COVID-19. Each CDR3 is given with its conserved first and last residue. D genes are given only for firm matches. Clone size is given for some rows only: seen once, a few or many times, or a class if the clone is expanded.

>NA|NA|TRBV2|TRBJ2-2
CASSREGGTGELFF
TGTGCCAGCAGCAGGGAAGGGGGCACCGGGGAGCTGTTTTTT
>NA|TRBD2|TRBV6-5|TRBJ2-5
CASSSLGGGRETQYF
TGTGCCAGCAGTTCGCTCGGGGGGGGTAGGGAGACCCAGTACTTC
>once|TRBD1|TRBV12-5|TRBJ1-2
CASGRDRSYGYTF
TGTGCTAGTGGCCGGGACAGGTCCTATGGCTACACCTTC
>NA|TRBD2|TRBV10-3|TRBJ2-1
CAITEGLAGAGEQFF
TGTGCCATCACCGAGGGACTAGCGGGAGCAGGTGAGCAGTTCTTC
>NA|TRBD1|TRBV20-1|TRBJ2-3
CSASPGGVTDTQYF
TGCAGTGCTAGTCCAGGGGGTGTCACAGATACGCAGTATTTT
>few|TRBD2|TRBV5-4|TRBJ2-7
CASSYSGRAVEQYF
TGTGCCAGCAGCTATAGCGGGAGGGCCGTCGAGCAGTACTTC
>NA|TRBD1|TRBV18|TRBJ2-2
CASSPTGQGAGELFF
TGTGCCAGCTCACCGACGGGACAGGGGGCCGGGGAGCTGTTTTTT
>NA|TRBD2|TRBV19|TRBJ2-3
CASSIRGRIGTDTQYF
TGTGCCAGTAGTATTCGCGGGAGGATTGGCACAGATACGCAGTATTTT
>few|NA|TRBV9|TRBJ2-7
CASSVVSDTYEQYF
TGTGCCAGCAGCGTAGTCTCAGATACCTACGAGCAGTACTTC
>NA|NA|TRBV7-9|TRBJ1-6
CASSLSLQDYSPLHF
TGTGCCAGCAGCTTATCCCTACAGGATTATTCACCCCTCCACTTT
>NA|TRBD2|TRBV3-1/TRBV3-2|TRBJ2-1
CASSRRTSGDNEQFF
TGTGCCAGCAGCCGAAGGACTAGCGGAGACAATGAGCAGTTCTTC
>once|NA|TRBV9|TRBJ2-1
CASSLGGEGKQFF
TGTGCCAGCAGCCTGGGAGGTGAGGGGAAGCAGTTCTTC
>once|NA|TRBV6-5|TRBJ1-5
CASSYSAGNQPQHF
TGTGCCAGCAGTTACTCGGCAGGCAATCAGCCCCAGCATTTT
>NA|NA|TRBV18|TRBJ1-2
CASSPPGSTYGYTF
TGTGCCAGCTCACCACCGGGGAGTACTTATGGCTACACCTTC
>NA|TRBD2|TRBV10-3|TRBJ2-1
CAIGLAGYNEQFF
TGTGCCATCGGACTAGCGGGTTACAATGAGCAGTTCTTC
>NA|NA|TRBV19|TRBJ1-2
CASSMYRERGYTF
TGTGCCAGTAGTATGTACAGGGAGAGGGGCTACACCTTC
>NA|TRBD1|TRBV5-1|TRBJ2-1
CASSLPGQGANEQFF
TGCGCCAGCAGCTTACCGGGACAGGGGGCCAATGAGCAGTTCTTC
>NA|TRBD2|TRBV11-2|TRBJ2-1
CASSLTGGPNEQFF
TGTGCCAGCAGCTTAACGGGAGGGCCAAATGAGCAGTTCTTC
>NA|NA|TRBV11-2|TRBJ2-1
CASSLELARNEQFF
TGTGCCAGCAGCTTAGAATTAGCCCGAAATGAGCAGTTCTTC
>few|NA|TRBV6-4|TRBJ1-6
CAQGGSSYNSPLHF
TGTGCCCAAGGAGGGAGCTCCTATAATTCACCCCTCCACTTT
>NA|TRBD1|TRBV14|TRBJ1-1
CASSQITGAEAFF
TGTGCCAGCAGTCAAATCACAGGGGCGGAAGCTTTCTTT
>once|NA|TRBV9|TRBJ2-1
CASSARGAGSYNEQFF
TGTGCCAGCAGCGCCCGTGGTGCGGGATCTTACAATGAGCAGTTCTTC
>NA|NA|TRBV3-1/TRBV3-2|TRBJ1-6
CASSQERRSPLHF
TGTGCCAGCAGCCAAGAACGTCGGTCACCCCTCCACTTT
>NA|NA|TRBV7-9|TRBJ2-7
CASSFTGSDYEQYF
TGTGCCAGCAGCTTCACGGGGAGTGACTACGAGCAGTACTTC
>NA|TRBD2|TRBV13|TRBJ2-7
CASSPEGSLAEYEQYF
TGTGCCAGCAGCCCCGAGGGGTCCCTAGCGGAATACGAGCAGTACTTC
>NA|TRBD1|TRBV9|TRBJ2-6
CASSTQGPGANVLTF
TGTGCCAGCAGCACACAGGGGCCTGGGGCCAACGTCCTGACTTTC
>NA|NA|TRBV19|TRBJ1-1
CASSMSDKPEAFF
TGTGCCAGTAGTATGTCAGATAAACCTGAAGCTTTCTTT
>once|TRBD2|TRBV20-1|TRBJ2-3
CSASSGGMLTDTQYF
TGCAGTGCTAGTAGCGGGGGGATGCTCACAGATACGCAGTATTTT
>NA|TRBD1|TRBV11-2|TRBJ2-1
CASSWDRPSYNEQFF
TGTGCCAGCAGCTGGGACAGGCCCTCCTACAATGAGCAGTTCTTC
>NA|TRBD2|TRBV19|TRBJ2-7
CASSGTSGYEQYF
TGTGCCAGTAGTGGGACTAGCGGCTACGAGCAGTACTTC
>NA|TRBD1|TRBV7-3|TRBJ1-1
CASSLAAGGAGTEAFF
TGTGCCAGCAGCTTGGCGGCAGGGGGCGCGGGAACTGAAGCTTTCTTT
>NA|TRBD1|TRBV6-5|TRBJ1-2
CASRQGADYGYTF
TGTGCCAGCAGGCAGGGGGCGGACTATGGCTACACCTTC
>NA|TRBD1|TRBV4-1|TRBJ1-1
CASSQYNRGKTFF
TGCGCCAGCAGCCAATACAACAGGGGAAAAACTTTCTTT
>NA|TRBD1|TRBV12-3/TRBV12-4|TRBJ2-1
CASSSGQGRFF
TGTGCCAGCAGTTCCGGACAGGGTAGGTTCTTC
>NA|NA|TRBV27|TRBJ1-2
CASSDGGIYGYTF
TGTGCCAGCAGTGATGGGGGGATATATGGCTACACCTTC
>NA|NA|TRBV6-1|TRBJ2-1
CASSEGWGRYEQFF
TGTGCCAGCAGTGAAGGTTGGGGGCGCTATGAGCAGTTCTTC
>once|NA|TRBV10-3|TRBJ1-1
CAISDIDSVLGPNTEAFF
TGTGCCATCAGCGACATAGATAGCGTTTTAGGCCCGAACACTGAAGCTTTCTTT
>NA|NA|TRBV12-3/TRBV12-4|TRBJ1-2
CAITTPGGYTF
TGTGCCATCACGACCCCGGGGGGCTACACCTTC
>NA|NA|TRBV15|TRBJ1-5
CATSDGAYSNQPQHF
TGTGCCACCAGCGACGGAGCCTATAGCAATCAGCCCCAGCATTTT
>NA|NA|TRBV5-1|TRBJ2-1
CASSPDLEQFF
TGCGCCAGCAGCCCCGACTTGGAGCAGTTCTTC
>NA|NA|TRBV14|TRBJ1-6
CASSQGGTTNSPLHF
TGTGCCAGCAGCCAAGGGGGGACAACGAATTCACCCCTCCACTTT
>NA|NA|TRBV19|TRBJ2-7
CASSIREGLYEQYF
TGTGCCAGTAGTATAAGAGAGGGCCTCTACGAGCAGTACTTC
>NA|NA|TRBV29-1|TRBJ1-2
CSAQVSGGYGYTF
TGCAGCGCTCAGGTGAGCGGAGGCTATGGCTACACCTTC
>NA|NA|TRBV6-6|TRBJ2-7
CASSSVMAYEQYF
TGTGCCAGCAGTTCGGTCATGGCCTACGAGCAGTACTTC